The entry below gives a single T cell receptor beta chain sequence along with its context. What it binds is not known. The study ran its PCR with 60 Vbeta and 13 Jbeta primers. Repertoires were generated with immunoSEQ multiplex PCR, while TCRdb's copy carries only in-frame clones and drops some. Of 140,000 to 150,000 clones in the sample, roughly 79% are singletons; the top ten hold approximately 9.7%. This record belongs to a study of cytomegalovirus exposure and HLA in healthy donors. Study-level points and caveats: Under in vitro conditions, three CMV-associated chains were confirmed as specific for CMV antigens. An analysis that was carried out later associated about 17,000 TCR beta sequences with HLA alleles at 0.05 false discovery rate.

Trimming took 6 bases from V and 4 from J; bases not matched to a gene: 10. CDR1 and CDR2 from the germline V gene are MDHEN and SYDVKM. This CDR3 has 17 residues. The donors, nominally healthy at sampling, likely had unrecorded immune exposures. The sequence derives from a woman aged 60-70 years in good health and CMV-seropositive. Input material: PBMCs. The chain combines TRBV28 with TRBJ2-2, with 11 bases that match TRBD2. The CDR3 DNA sequence: TGTGCCAGCAGCCGTATAGCGGGAGGGCCGATCACCGGGGAGCTGTTTTTT. This codes for CASSRIAGGPITGELFF.